One and the same sample provided the 10 T cell receptor beta chains below, sequenced in a study of immune heterogeneity within non-small cell lung tumors. In a multiplex PCR, 32 V and 13 J primers amplified TCR beta CDR3. TCRdb reanalysed the multiplex PCR reads using MiXCR and keeps one entry per CDR3 protein. Among about 21,000 distinct CDR3 sequences, 28% were seen once, and the ten largest hold less than 4.5%. Bulk tumor genomic DNA constituted the template, at 550 to 750 ng per sample. Surgery yielded several widely spaced biopsies per primary tumor. Untreated, newly diagnosed non-small cell lung cancer patients underwent curative surgery. The specimen was lung tumor tissue. The receptors were sampled from a man aged 40-49 years with non-small cell lung cancer.

Worth noting for this clonotype: The CDR3 end shows no conserved phenylalanine or tryptophan, and so a read error is likely. No DNA is shown, since the ends of the CDR3 on it are uncertain; the CDR3 is the one TCRdb lists. The chain couples TRBV24-1 to TRBJ2-7; the table's D call TRBD1 went unverified against the DNA. The CDR3 length equals 14 residues, ends included. Germline V gene sequence: CDR1 KGHDR, CDR2 SFDVKD. The CDR3 reads CATTDSGQGREQSL.

This clonotype came up a few times. The chain employs TRBV12-3 or TRBV12-4 and TRBJ2-5; the D is unclear. The ends were cut back, 1 base at V and 0 bases at J, with 12 bases in the middle. The CDR3 runs to 16 residues. The chain's CDR3 is CASSLVANPYQETQYF. For the CDR3, the DNA is TGTGCCAGCAGTTTAGTGGCAAACCCCTACCAAGAGACCCAGTACTTC.

This clonotype is medium-sized within its sample. The chain has TRBV7-8 and TRBJ2-7; 12 bases are a match to TRBD1. The CDR3 runs 14 residues. Unmatched junction bases numbered 4, after V lost 5 bases and J lost 5 bases. CDR1 is SGHVS and CDR2 is FQNEAQ in the germline V gene. The CDR3 DNA is TGTGCCAGCAGCCCCAGGGACAGGGGGCACGAGCAGTACTTC. It is translated as CASSPRDRGHEQYF.

To note about this clonotype: A much larger clone differs by one base, so this may be a read error. J is TRBJ2-5 and V is TRBV6-1, with TRBD1 matching over 9 bases. Per germline, CDR1 MNHNS and CDR2 SASEGT. The CDR3 has 14 amino acids. Written as DNA, the CDR3 is TGTGCCAGCAGTCCAAGGACAGGGGCAGAGACCCGGTACTTC. Its protein product is CASSPRTGAETRYF.

On this clonotype itself: One base away lies a much larger clone, so this may be a sequencing read error. The rearrangement joins TRBV24-1 to TRBJ2-1, with 10 bases aligning to TRBD2. V was pared by 7 bases and J by 9 bases, with 11 bases of the junction left unmatched. The CDR3 loop spans 15 amino acids. CDR1 and CDR2 from the germline V gene are KGHDR and SFDVKD. The CDR3 protein is CATSHALAGVGEQFF. The DNA for the CDR3 is TGTGCCACCAGCCATGCGCTAGCGGGAGTTGGTGAGCAGTTCTTC.

The chain joins TRBV7-3 to TRBJ2-1; 13 bases align to TRBD2. The CDR3 sequence is 17 residues long. CDR1 is SGHTA and CDR2 is FQGTGA in the germline V gene. After removal of 0 bases from V and 6 bases from J, the junction contained 5 bases not matched to a gene. CDR3 nucleotide sequence: TGTGCCAGCAGCTTAACAAACGGGACTAGCGGGACCAATGAGCAGTTCTTC. Protein sequence: CASSLTNGTSGTNEQFF.

This clonotype is termed large. V is TRBV6-1 and J is TRBJ1-3; 11 nucleotides match TRBD1. Per germline, CDR1 MNHNS and CDR2 SASEGT. This CDR3 is 16 amino acids long. After removal of 5 bases from V and 5 bases from J, the junction contained 8 bases not matched to a gene. CDR3: CASSFGTGGGRNTIYF. The CDR3 DNA reads TGTGCCAGCAGTTTCGGGACAGGGGGAGGAAGAAACACCATATATTTT.

The chain uses TRBV4-1 and TRBJ2-1; 10 nucleotides align to TRBD2. CDR1 is MGHRA, CDR2 YSYEKL, per germline. The CDR3 is 19 residues long. V was clipped by 0 bases and J by 8 bases; unmatched bases: 16. The DNA for the CDR3 is TGCGCCAGCAGCCAAGAAGCGTCCCGAGCTAGCGGGGGATACCATGAGCAGTTCTTC. This encodes CASSQEASRASGGYHEQFF.

This clonotype was picked up a small number of times. The chain couples TRBV7-6 to TRBJ2-1, with a tentative D call TRBD1 (6 bases). Germline CDR1 and CDR2: SGHVS and FNYEAQ. The CDR3 covers 15 residues. With 4 bases removed from V and 1 base from J, the gap between germline ends came to 11 bases. Here the CDR3 reads CASSSEQGSYNEQFF. The CDR3 DNA sequence: TGTGCCAGCAGCTCAGAACAGGGTTCCTACAATGAGCAGTTCTTC.

This clonotype has at least ten counts. The chain carries TRBV12-3 or TRBV12-4 and TRBJ1-1; D is perhaps TRBD1 (5 bases). V gave up 4 bases and J gave up 4 bases, with 16 bases separating them. The CDR3 length is 15 residues. CDR3 protein: CASSWGSMGGTEAFF. CDR3 bases: TGTGCCAGCAGTTGGGGGTCGATGGGAGGCACTGAAGCTTTCTTT.